What follows describes a single T cell receptor (beta chain). This sample is drawn from a study of blood T cell repertoires in COVID-19. Overall study context: Some COVID-19 samples were acute and others convalescent; all came from the United States, Italy and Spain. The analysed material was cDNA or gDNA that came from T cells, B-cell-depleted T cells, or PBMCs.

The CDR3 is 16 amino acids. Per the original methods: Nucleated cell counts were estimated from reference gene primer amplification. Assay used: immunoSEQ multiplex PCR; TCRdb lists only in-frame clones, some missing. That table supplies the V and J calls and clone size; D and trimming were determined from the DNA. Of over 95,000 clones detected, roughly 84% appear once; the ten largest clones hold under 9%. This TCR came from a woman in her 70s who had recovered from COVID-19. Sequences were obtained from peripheral blood. The J gene is TRBJ1-4, the V gene TRBV21-1. TRBV21-1 is classified as a pseudogene. The CDR3 sequence is CASSGGEGRENEKLFF. The CDR3 region has the DNA TGTGCCAGCAGCGGTGGGGAGGGACGGGAGAATGAAAAACTGTTTTTT.